Detailed here is one T cell receptor (beta chain). This clone was detected only once. Its specific antigen is unknown. The input lacks base qualities; no much larger clone sits a single base away. Collaborating institutions collected whole blood in K2EDTA tubes following their own protocols. Collaborator samples were shipped for TCRbeta analysis as frozen whole blood, isolated PBMCs, or DNA extracted from either sample type. Including the terminal cysteine and phenylalanine, the CDR3 comprises 15 residues. The entry retains the CDR3 DNA only, 45 bases that are in frame from base 1. The germline V and J ends show losses of 2 bases and 2 bases respectively, and no gene match explains 5 bases of the junction. CDR1 and CDR2, per the germline V gene, are WSHSY and SAAADI. TCRbeta CDR3 regions were amplified from genomic DNA by means of the immunoSEQ Assay, a bias-controlled multiplex PCR. Per the source publication's procedure: The number of nucleated cells in each sample was estimated from the amplification of reference gene primers within the assay. Sequence reads were collapsed and filtered to measure the absolute abundance of every unique TCRbeta CDR3 rearrangement. For each sample, productive Simpson clonality was calculated as the square root of Simpson's diversity index over productive rearrangements. TCRdb retrieved this table from immuneACCESS and kept in-frame rearrangements only. Not all clones are present; in checked studies, unresolved V genes account for under half, and no reason is known for the remainder. The D gene and trimming were derived from the DNA, and the V and J assignments and clone size from that table. A total of more than 85,000 clones appear in this sample, approximately 91% of them only once. The top ten clonotypes cover more than 1.5% of the sample.

The sample is drawn from a study of blood T cell repertoires in COVID-19 (dated by TCRdb to the early 2020s). Study-level background: Samples from collaborators originated in the United States, Italy and Spain and spanned both the acute and convalescent phases of COVID-19. Samples were obtained from the ongoing ImmuneRACE study (first 160 participants) and from 1,254 subjects provided by 6 global collaborators. The dataset comprised deeply sampled blood TCRbeta repertoires from subjects exposed to, actively infected with, or recovered from COVID-19. The repertoires were released in a freely available public database intended as a resource for research on the immune response to SARS-CoV-2. Where HLA class I and class II types were available, the types were taken from metadata supplied by the sample provider, not from assay-based typing. Sample metadata almost always included a de-identified subject ID, COVID-19 status, age in years and sex. The material from the prospective study consisted of cDNA or gDNA derived from T cells, B-cell-depleted T cells, or PBMCs.

Here is what the overall study found, with its caveats: Clinical and demographic metadata were provided uncurated, with the amount varying by source and participant.

The V and J segments used are TRBV10-2 and TRBJ2-7, with 8 bases in between that match TRBD2. This TCR derives from a man aged 55 to 70 with acute or convalescent COVID-19. Sequenced: peripheral blood. The base sequence is TGCGCCAGCAGTGAGGAGCGGGAGCGGGCCTACGAGCAGTACTTC. Its protein product is CASSEERERAYEQYF.